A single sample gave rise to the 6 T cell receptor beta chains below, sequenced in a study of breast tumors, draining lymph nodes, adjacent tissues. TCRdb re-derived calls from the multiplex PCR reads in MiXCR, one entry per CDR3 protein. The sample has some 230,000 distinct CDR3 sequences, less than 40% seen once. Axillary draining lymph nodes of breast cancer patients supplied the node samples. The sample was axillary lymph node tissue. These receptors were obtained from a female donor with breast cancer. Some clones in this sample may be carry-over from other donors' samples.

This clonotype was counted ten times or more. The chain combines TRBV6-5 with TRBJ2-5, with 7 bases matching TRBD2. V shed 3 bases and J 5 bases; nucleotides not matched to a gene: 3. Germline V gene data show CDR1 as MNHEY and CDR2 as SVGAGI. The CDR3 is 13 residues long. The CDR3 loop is CASSYSGGETQYF. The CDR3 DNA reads TGTGCCAGCAGTTATTCGGGGGGTGAGACCCAGTACTTC.

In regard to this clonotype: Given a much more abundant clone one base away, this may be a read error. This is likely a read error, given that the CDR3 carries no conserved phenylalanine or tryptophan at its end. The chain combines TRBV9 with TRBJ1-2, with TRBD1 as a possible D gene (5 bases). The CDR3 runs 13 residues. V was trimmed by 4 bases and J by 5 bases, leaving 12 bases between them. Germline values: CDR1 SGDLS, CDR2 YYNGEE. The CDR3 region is CASSPQTAYGYTS. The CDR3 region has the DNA TGTGCCAGCAGCCCCCAGACAGCATATGGCTACACCTCC.

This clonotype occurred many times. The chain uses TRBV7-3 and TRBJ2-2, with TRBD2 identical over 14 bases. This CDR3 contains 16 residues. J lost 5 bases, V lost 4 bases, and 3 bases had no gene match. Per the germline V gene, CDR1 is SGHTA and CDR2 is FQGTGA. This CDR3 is CASSSGTSGSTGELFF. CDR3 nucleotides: TGTGCCAGCAGCTCCGGGACTAGCGGGAGTACCGGGGAGCTGTTTTTT.

The CDR3 region has the DNA TGTGCCACCCCAGGGGCCAACGTCCTGACTTTC. Translating it yields CATPGANVLTF. The chain links TRBV12-3 or TRBV12-4 to TRBJ2-6; D gene ambiguous. The CDR3 is made up of 11 amino acids. V was shortened by 10 bases and J by 4 bases, with 5 bases between the two germline ends.

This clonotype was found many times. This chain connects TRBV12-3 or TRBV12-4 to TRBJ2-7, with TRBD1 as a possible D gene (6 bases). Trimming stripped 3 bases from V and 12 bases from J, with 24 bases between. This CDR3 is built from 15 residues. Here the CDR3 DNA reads TGTGCCAGCAGTTTCAACACAGGGCCGGGAAATGGGTTGTACTTC. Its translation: CASSFNTGPGNGLYF.

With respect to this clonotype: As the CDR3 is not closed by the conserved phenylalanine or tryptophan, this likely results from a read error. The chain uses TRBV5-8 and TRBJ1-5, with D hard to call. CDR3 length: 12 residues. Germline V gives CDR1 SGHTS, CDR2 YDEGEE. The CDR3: CASSLYNQPQHL. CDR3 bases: TGTGCCAGTAGCTTGTACAATCAGCCCCAGCATCTT.